Described below is a single T cell receptor beta chain sequence and its context. The data derive from a study of blood T cell repertoires in COVID-19. Across the study: Material from acute and convalescent COVID-19 was sourced from the United States, Italy and Spain.

Under the authors' procedure: Amplified reference gene primers provided the basis for estimating nucleated cell counts. The data were produced by immunoSEQ multiplex PCR, yet TCRdb's version contains in-frame clones alone and is incomplete. Clonal size and the V and J genes are those of that table, whereas D and trimming came from the DNA. The table has some 240,000 clones, around 81% seen once. The CDR3 length is 12 residues. Germline CDR1 is MNHEY and CDR2 is SVGAGI. The ends were cut back, 1 base at V and 6 bases at J, with 6 bases in the middle. This clonotype originated in a woman aged 80 or older with COVID-19, enrolled during active disease. This chain joins TRBV6-5 and TRBJ1-1, with D maybe TRBD1 (5 bases). Sequenced sample: peripheral blood. CDR3 protein: CASSYWGSEAFF. CDR3 in DNA: TGTGCCAGCAGTTACTGGGGCTCTGAAGCTTTCTTT.